This TCR beta chain is drawn from a study of OX40 agonist ivuxolimab in advanced cancers. Across the study: Cohort: roughly 79% men, mean age about 60, aged roughly 20 to 79.

With respect to this clone: Its matching antigen is unknown.

Trimming took 6 bases from V and 2 from J, leaving 13 bases between them. This CDR3 is 15 amino acids long. Germline values: CDR1 SNHLY, CDR2 FYNNEI. TCRdb keeps only in-frame clones here, not all; method: immunoSEQ multiplex PCR. The sample lists roughly 150,000 clones; approximately 94% were seen once. Study-level results: People who partly responded at 0.1-3.0 mg/kg had some of the least clonal expansion seen.

The chain joins TRBV2 to TRBJ1-4, with a possible D match to TRBD1 (6 bases). The sequence came from an adult with an advanced solid tumor such as melanoma, head and neck, liver or kidney cancer. The sequenced sample was CD4+ or CD8+ T cells sorted from blood, obtained in a trial of the OX40 agonist ivuxolimab. In DNA, the CDR3 is TGTGCCAGCAGACTACAGGGCCGTACTAATGAAAAACTGTTTTTT. It is translated as CASRLQGRTNEKLFF. Using reference TRBV2 and TRBJ1-4 for the parts outside the CDR3, the full variable domain is EPEVTQTPSHQVTQMGQEVILRCVPISNHLYFYWYRQILGQKVEFLVSFYNNEISEKSEIFDDQFSVERPDGSNFTLKIRSTKLEDSAMYFCASRLQGRTNEKLFFGSGTQLSVL.